These T cell receptor beta chains were read from a single sample in a study of shared clonotypes between healthy human individuals. The protocol was immunoSEQ multiplex PCR, while the TCRdb copy is restricted to in-frame clones and leaves out a portion. The data hold millions of clones, with roughly 92% observed a single time. The material sequenced was naive CD4+ T cells sorted from blood. These receptors all come from a young man in good health. CDR3s include the opening cysteine and the closing phenylalanine or tryptophan. The D gene is left open where the match is weak. Clone size is stated in some rows and not others, as once, few, many or a class when expanded.

CDR3nt	CDR3aa	abundance	d_gene	j_gene	v_gene
TGTGCCAGCAGCCGAGGTGTAGGCTACACCTTC	CASSRGVGYTF	once	-	TRBJ1-2	TRBV11-2
TGTGCCAGCAGCCAAGACCTGGACCGGGCGGTGTTTTTT	CASSQDLDRAVFF	-	-	TRBJ2-2	TRBV4-2
TGCGCCAGCAGCTTCCCGGACAGACAAGAGACCCAGTACTTC	CASSFPDRQETQYF	-	-	TRBJ2-5	TRBV5-1
TGCGCCAGCAGCTACACCTCCCCCCTAGCGGGATACCCCTACGAGCAGTACTTC	CASSYTSPLAGYPYEQYF	-	TRBD2	TRBJ2-7	TRBV4-3
TGCGCCAGCAGCTCGCCGGGGGCGAGGGATGAGCAGTTCTTC	CASSSPGARDEQFF	-	-	TRBJ2-1	TRBV5-1
TGTGCTAGCAGCTTAGGAGGGCCGGGTTTGAATGAGCAGTTCTTC	CASSLGGPGLNEQFF	-	-	TRBJ2-1	TRBV7-7
TGTGCCAGCTCACTCCGGGACAGGGGGCTCGAGCAGTACTTC	CASSLRDRGLEQYF	-	TRBD1	TRBJ2-7	TRBV18
TGTGCCAGCAGCCCCCTGACAGCCGTCCTTAGCACAGATACGCAGTATTTT	CASSPLTAVLSTDTQYF	-	-	TRBJ2-3	TRBV11-2
TGTGCCAGCAGCGAGAGCGGGACGACCAAAGAGACCCAGTACTTC	CASSESGTTKETQYF	-	TRBD2	TRBJ2-5	TRBV9
TGTGCCAGCATCCCCCAAGGGACACTCTCCTACGAGCAGTACTTC	CASIPQGTLSYEQYF	-	-	TRBJ2-7	TRBV7-9
TGTGCCAGCTCCATAGCGGGGGAAAGCTCCTACGAGCAGTACTTC	CASSIAGESSYEQYF	-	TRBD2	TRBJ2-7	TRBV19
TGTGCCAGCAGTGAAGAACAGGTCAGCTACGAGCAGTACTTC	CASSEEQVSYEQYF	-	-	TRBJ2-7	TRBV6-1
TGTGCCACCAGACTAGCGGGGGGCCTTTTTGGGGAGCTGTTTTTT	CATRLAGGLFGELFF	-	TRBD2	TRBJ2-2	TRBV6-5
TGTGCCAGCAGTGAGACAGAACCTATCAATCAGCCCCAGCATTTT	CASSETEPINQPQHF	-	-	TRBJ1-5	TRBV2
TGCGCCAGCAGCTTTGGACAGGGGTCAGATACGCAGTATTTT	CASSFGQGSDTQYF	-	TRBD1	TRBJ2-3	TRBV5-1
TGTGCCAGCAGCTTGGGGTTGGAACCACCCCCCTACGAGCAGTACTTC	CASSLGLEPPPYEQYF	-	-	TRBJ2-7	TRBV5-6
TGCGCCAGCAGCGCCATGGAGACCCAGTACTTC	CASSAMETQYF	-	-	TRBJ2-5	TRBV5-1
TGTGCCTGGAGAGGGGGCGTAGGCACAGATACGCAGTATTTT	CAWRGGVGTDTQYF	-	TRBD1	TRBJ2-3	TRBV30
TGTGCCAGCAGCTTAAAATTCGGGGCCTCCTACGAGCAGTACTTC	CASSLKFGASYEQYF	once	-	TRBJ2-7	TRBV11-2
TGTGCCAGCAGCCCGACAGGGGTAAAGGAGCAGTACTTC	CASSPTGVKEQYF	-	TRBD1	TRBJ2-7	TRBV11-2
TGCGCCAGCAGCCAAACCTTAGCGGGGGGAAACACAGATACGCAGTATTTT	CASSQTLAGGNTDTQYF	once	TRBD2	TRBJ2-3	TRBV5-1
TGTGCCAGCAGTTACAGGCGTCGCGGCGAAAGCTCCTACGAGCAGTACTTC	CASSYRRRGESSYEQYF	-	-	TRBJ2-7	TRBV6-7
TGTGCCAGCAGCTCTTTGACAGGGACAATCAGCTCCCAACCCCTCCACTTT	CASSSLTGTISSQPLHF	-	TRBD1	TRBJ1-6	TRBV7-9
TGCGCCAGCAGTTTGGGACAGCCTAATGAAAAACTGTTTTTT	CASSLGQPNEKLFF	-	TRBD1	TRBJ1-4	TRBV5-1
TGTGCCAGCAGTCCCCCCGGACTAGCGGGGGGATACGAGCAGTACTTC	CASSPPGLAGGYEQYF	-	TRBD2	TRBJ2-7	TRBV28
TGTGCCAGCAGCCAACTGGACAGGGATTTGGGTGAGCAGTTCTTC	CASSQLDRDLGEQFF	once	TRBD1	TRBJ2-1	TRBV4-2
TGCAGTGCTAGCGTGGCCTACGAGCAGTACTTC	CSASVAYEQYF	-	-	TRBJ2-7	TRBV20-1
TGTGCCAGCCGAGCGGGTCAAGCCTACGAGCAGTACTTC	CASRAGQAYEQYF	once	-	TRBJ2-7	TRBV6-6
TGTGCCAGCAGCTTACCGTCCCAGGGGGGCTATGGCTACACCTTC	CASSLPSQGGYGYTF	-	TRBD1	TRBJ1-2	TRBV5-8
TGTGCCAGCACGGGACAGGGGGGCAATCAGCCCCAGCATTTT	CASTGQGGNQPQHF	-	TRBD1	TRBJ1-5	TRBV2
TGTGCCAGCAGTTTACTGGGACAGCAAGAGACCCAGTACTTC	CASSLLGQQETQYF	-	TRBD1	TRBJ2-5	TRBV28
TGTGCCAGCAGTTACAGACAGGGCGGGGAGCAGTACTTC	CASSYRQGGEQYF	-	TRBD1	TRBJ2-7	TRBV6-5
TGCGCCAGCAGCTTGGAACAGGACACAGATACGCAGTATTTT	CASSLEQDTDTQYF	-	-	TRBJ2-3	TRBV5-1
TGTGCCAGCAGCCTACCGCGAGCGGGGGGGTTCGAGCAGTACTTC	CASSLPRAGGFEQYF	-	TRBD2	TRBJ2-7	TRBV11-2
TGTGCCAGCTCCCCCCTACTAGCGGACCTCTACAATGAGCAGTTCTTC	CASSPLLADLYNEQFF	-	TRBD2	TRBJ2-1	TRBV18
TGTGCCAGCAGTGTTTTCCCCGGGAACGAGCAGTACTTC	CASSVFPGNEQYF	-	-	TRBJ2-7	TRBV6-1
TGTGCCAGCAGCCCTGACAGGAGGGTCACTAACTATGGCTACACCTTC	CASSPDRRVTNYGYTF	-	-	TRBJ1-2	TRBV6-6
TGTGCCAGCAGCTCCTGGACTAGCGGGAACCTCGAGCAGTACTTC	CASSSWTSGNLEQYF	-	TRBD2	TRBJ2-7	TRBV7-2
TGTGCCAGCAGCTTAGCACCTGGGGGAGATCGCTATGGCTACACCTTC	CASSLAPGGDRYGYTF	-	-	TRBJ1-2	TRBV7-9
TGCGCCAGCAGCTTGGAAACGGGTAACTATGGCTACACCTTC	CASSLETGNYGYTF	-	-	TRBJ1-2	TRBV5-1
TGTGCCAGCAGCTTAGGTTTTGGAGAGACCCAGTACTTC	CASSLGFGETQYF	-	-	TRBJ2-5	TRBV7-8
TGTGCCAGCAGTGGGACCGGGACAAAGAGCAATCAGCCCCAGCATTTT	CASSGTGTKSNQPQHF	-	-	TRBJ1-5	TRBV6-6
TGTGCCAGCAGCCGAGCGGGGGGGGTAAACATTCAGTACTTC	CASSRAGGVNIQYF	-	TRBD2	TRBJ2-4	TRBV6-5
TGTGCCAGCAGTCAAGACAGGGGCGAGCAGTACTTC	CASSQDRGEQYF	-	TRBD1	TRBJ2-7	TRBV28
TGTGCCAGCAGCTCAGACCGGGGCTGGAACGAGCAGTACTTC	CASSSDRGWNEQYF	-	-	TRBJ2-7	TRBV5-8
TGTGCTAGTGGTTTGGCCTTCCTAGCGGGAGTTATCAATGAGCAGTTCTTC	CASGLAFLAGVINEQFF	-	TRBD2	TRBJ2-1	TRBV12-5
TGTGCCAGTAAAGAACTTGGAGGGGGAGGGCAAGAGACCCAGTACTTC	CASKELGGGGQETQYF	-	-	TRBJ2-5	TRBV2
TGTGCCAGCAGGGGTTGGTGTAGCGGGAGTTCCGACAATGAGCAGTTCTTC	CASRGWCSGSSDNEQFF	-	TRBD2	TRBJ2-1	TRBV6-4
TGTGCCAGCCCACCCAACTCCGAGTACATAAATTCACCCCTCCACTTT	CASPPNSEYINSPLHF	once	-	TRBJ1-6	TRBV11-2
TGCGCCAGCAGCTATCAAGGGGGGAATGAAAAACTGTTTTTT	CASSYQGGNEKLFF	-	-	TRBJ1-4	TRBV5-1
TGTGCCAGCAGTGATCATCCGGACAGGGGGCAATACGAGCAGTACTTC	CASSDHPDRGQYEQYF	-	TRBD1	TRBJ2-7	TRBV2
TGTGCCAGTAGTGACAGGGGTTCGGGCTACACCTTC	CASSDRGSGYTF	-	TRBD1	TRBJ1-2	TRBV19
TGTGCCTGGAGTGATAGAACCGGGAACACTGAAGCTTTCTTT	CAWSDRTGNTEAFF	few	-	TRBJ1-1	TRBV30
TGTGCCAGCAGCTTAGTGGGGCAGAACTCCTACGAGCAGTACTTC	CASSLVGQNSYEQYF	-	-	TRBJ2-7	TRBV11-3
TGTGCCAGCAGTCCACGTTCCCAGTTCAACACTGAAGCTTTCTTT	CASSPRSQFNTEAFF	-	-	TRBJ1-1	TRBV9